The 5 T cell receptor beta chains below come from one sample, sequenced in a study of post-analysis software for immune sequencing data. Unique molecular identifiers had been added to the TCR beta cDNA libraries. From the PCR reads, TCRdb called clonotypes with MiXCR, one entry per CDR3 protein. This sample carries 820,000 or so distinct CDR3 sequences, 53% of them seen once, and the ten largest clones take approximately 4.5%. These receptors lack a known antigen. Study conclusions and caveats: TRBV5-6, TRBV5-1 and TRBV20-1 were among four or five TRBV segments more frequent in patients than controls.

Sequencing input: blood. These receptors all come from a girl aged 5 to 17 with multiple sclerosis.

The V call is TRBV7-9, the J call TRBJ2-5, with 11 bases identical to TRBD2. This CDR3 is built from 15 residues. Germline V gene data show CDR1 as SEHNR and CDR2 as FQNEAQ (reference sequence). Unmatched junction bases numbered 5, after V lost 5 bases and J lost 3 bases. CDR3 sequence: CASSHALAGEETQYF. DNA of the CDR3: TGTGCCAGCAGCCATGCACTAGCGGGGGAAGAGACCCAGTACTTC. The whole variable domain, remainder taken from reference TRBV7-9 and TRBJ2-5, is DTGVSQNPRHKITKRGQNVTFRCDPISEHNRLYWYRQTLGQGPEFLTYFQNEAQLEKSRLLSDRFSAERPKGSFSTLEIQRTEQGDSAMYLCASSHALAGEETQYFGPGTRLLVL.

This clonotype was detected ten times or more. The CDR3 is CASSTRQGGGLGNEQFF. The CDR3 nucleotides read TGTGCCAGCAGCACACGACAGGGTGGGGGGCTAGGCAATGAGCAGTTCTTC. The gene calls are TRBV9 and TRBJ2-1; a weak D match, TRBD1 (7 bases). V dropped 4 bases and J dropped 6 bases, with 23 bases sitting between them. Germline CDR1 is SGDLS and CDR2 is YYNGEE. CDR3 length: 17 amino acids.

The chain carries TRBV10-3 and TRBJ2-7, with D hard to call. The CDR3 runs to 16 residues. V dropped 0 bases and J dropped 0 bases, with 12 bases sitting between them. Germline V CDR1 and CDR2: ENHRY, SYGVKD. For the CDR3, the DNA is TGTGCCATCAGTGAGTCACGTAGCTCGAGCTCCTACGAGCAGTACTTC. Translating gives CAISESRSSSSYEQYF.

The V and J genes are TRBV18 and TRBJ1-2, with D unresolved. Trimming removed 2 bases at V and 0 bases at J, with 10 bases between. This CDR3 region has 15 residues. From germline, CDR1 is KGHSH and CDR2 LQKENI. The CDR3 spells CASSPSGISNYGYTF. The CDR3 region has the DNA TGTGCCAGCTCACCATCTGGAATCTCTAACTATGGCTACACCTTC.

A word on this clonotype: The junction does not match germline at one end; this may be a read error. This sequence joins TRBV7-2 and TRBJ2-1; D unresolved. The CDR3 spans 15 residues. Looked up from germline, CDR1 is SGHTA and CDR2 is FQGNSA. The CDR3 sequence: CASSAARSSYDEQFF. The CDR3 DNA sequence: TGTGCCAGCAGCGCCGCTCGTAGCTCCTACGATGAGCAGTTCTTC.